The present T cell receptor (beta chain) was sequenced within a study of T cells in Graves' hyperthyroidism and ophthalmopathy. Study-wide context: At the time of initial diagnosis and before any treatment, peripheral blood was collected. Study-wide results and limits: The model identified upcoming ophthalmopathy a median 6.5 months ahead of onset.

Amplification of TCR beta CDR3 regions was performed using RNA transcripts as template. HTBI primers were employed in a first-round RT-PCR of the TCR CDR3. MiXCR was run by TCRdb on the multiplex PCR reads, yielding one entry per CDR3 protein. The data show about 210,000 distinct CDR3 sequences, 17% seen once. Calling Graves' hyperthyroidism stable meant ophthalmopathy did not progress within 18 months. Exclusion of a patient resulted from uncontrolled infection, other autoimmune disease, pregnancy or lactation. With regard to this clonotype: Its target is unknown.

The length of the CDR3 is 15 residues. Per the germline V gene, CDR1 is SGHAT and CDR2 is FQNNGV. Deletions cut 0 bases from V and 5 bases from J, with 14 bases between. The V gene is TRBV11-2, the J gene TRBJ2-7; D assignment may be TRBD1 or TRBD2 (5 bases each). The origin of this receptor is a man aged 45 to 65 with Graves' hyperthyroidism. What was sequenced was blood. The CDR3 is CASSLDRAGRDEQYF. The CDR3 DNA is TGTGCCAGCAGCTTAGATCGGGCAGGGCGGGACGAGCAGTACTTC.